The sequence of this TCR beta chain was determined in a study of beta chain features in type 1 diabetes. Expressed TCRB transcripts were sequenced after all isolated RNA was converted to cDNA. Profiled with immunoSEQ multiplex PCR; TCRdb holds only in-frame clones, not every one. The table has about 290,000 clones, 8% seen once. V lost 5 bases and J lost 9, with 13 bases in between. The length of the CDR3 is 11 residues. Germline assignment: CDR1 SQVTM and CDR2 ANQGSEA. This clone came up a few times. The sequencing input was central memory CD4+ T cells from blood. The gene calls are TRBV29-1 and TRBJ1-1; no clear D gene. This sequence was found in a young woman in good health. CDR3: CSVHVGYQAFF. Here the CDR3 DNA reads TGCAGCGTTCACGTCGGATATCAAGCTTTCTTT.